What follows are 20 T cell receptor beta chains derived from one specimen sequenced in a study of T-cell memory formation after mild COVID-19. Each CDR3 protein gets one entry after TCRdb re-called the 5' RACE reads with MiXCR. This repertoire shows about 470,000 distinct CDR3 sequences, around a quarter found once; its top ten account for under 15%. Sequenced input: PBMCs or a T cell subset sorted from them (not recorded which). All receptors derive from an adult woman who had mild COVID-19 (a few samples of this study predate the infection). Cell type and time point are not known.

This clonotype was picked up a small number of times. The chain uses TRBV2 and TRBJ2-4, with D hard to call. V lost 3 bases and J 4 bases, leaving 13 bases between the germline ends. Germline values: CDR1 SNHLY, CDR2 FYNNEI. The CDR3 is 15 amino acids. This chain's CDR3 is CASSDLEGMKNIQYF. For the CDR3, the DNA is TGTGCCAGCAGTGATTTAGAAGGGATGAAAAACATTCAGTACTTC. The full variable domain, in which reference TRBV2 and TRBJ2-4 provide the parts outside the CDR3, is EPEVTQTPSHQVTQMGQEVILRCVPISNHLYFYWYRQILGQKVEFLVSFYNNEISEKSEIFDDQFSVERPDGSNFTLKIRSTKLEDSAMYFCASSDLEGMKNIQYFGAGTRLSVL.

The chain couples TRBV5-5 to TRBJ2-2, with D perhaps assigned TRBD1 or TRBD2 (6 bases each). This CDR3 contains 16 residues. Germline CDR1 is SGHKS and CDR2 is YYEKEE (reference sequence). Deletions cut 4 bases from V and 1 base from J, with 14 bases between. The CDR3 coding sequence is TGTGCCAGCAGCCCCGCGAGGGGGGAGAACACCGGGGAGCTGTTTTTT. It codes for CASSPARGENTGELFF.

This sequence joins TRBV4-1 and TRBJ2-2; 7 nucleotides line up with TRBD2. Trimming at V came to 1 base and at J to 7 bases, leaving 12 bases not matched to a gene. CDR1 MGHRA and CDR2 YSYEKL come from the germline V gene. The CDR3 runs to 17 residues. The CDR3 region is CASSQGRLAQRGGELFF. CDR3 nucleotide sequence: TGCGCCAGCAGCCAAGGTCGACTAGCCCAGCGCGGCGGGGAGCTGTTTTTT.

The CDR3 loop reads CASSLFGQGTGELFF. In DNA form, the CDR3 reads TGCGCCAGCAGCTTGTTTGGACAGGGGACCGGGGAGCTGTTTTTT. This chain joins TRBV5-1 and TRBJ2-2; 9 positions agree with TRBD1. CDR1 is SGHRS, CDR2 YFSETQ, per germline. Trimming cost V 1 base and J 5 bases; bases outside gene matches: 3. The CDR3 is 15 amino acids.

This clonotype was counted between two and nine times. One end of the junction varies from germline; a read error may be responsible. The chain employs TRBV5-1 and TRBJ2-2; tentatively, D is TRBD2 (5 bases). There are 13 residues in the CDR3. Germline assignment: CDR1 SGHRS and CDR2 YFSETQ. Written as DNA, the CDR3 is TGCGCCAGCAGCTTGATGCCTCCCGGGGAGCTGTCTTTT. Residues: CASSLMPPGELSF.

This clonotype turned up a few times. This chain connects TRBV5-5 to TRBJ1-5; no clear D gene. V lost 0 bases, J lost 7 bases, and 11 bases lay in between. Germline CDR1 SGHKS, CDR2 YYEKEE (reference sequence). This CDR3 comprises 14 residues. The CDR3 loop is CASSLEFGGQPQHF. The CDR3 nucleotides are TGTGCCAGCAGCTTGGAATTTGGTGGACAGCCCCAGCATTTT.

Written as DNA, the CDR3 is TGCAGTGCTAGAGATGCGGCAGGGGAGTTTTCTGAAAAACTGTTTTTT. This codes for CSARDAAGEFSEKLFF. This rearrangement joins TRBV20-1 to TRBJ1-4, with D perhaps TRBD1 (6 bases). The germline gives CDR1 DFQATT, CDR2 SNEGSKA (reference sequence). The CDR3 runs to 16 residues. With 0 bases removed from V and 7 bases from J, the gap between germline ends came to 18 bases.

This clonotype has more than one count but fewer than ten. The V call is TRBV5-1, the J call TRBJ2-3; no firm D call. Germline loops: CDR1 SGHRS, CDR2 YFSETQ. The CDR3 runs 15 residues. The V end was cut by 0 bases, the J end by 1 base, with 9 bases between. The CDR3 region is CASSLGDLGTDTQYF. For the CDR3, the DNA is TGCGCCAGCAGCTTGGGCGATCTTGGCACAGATACGCAGTATTTT.

This chain joins TRBV7-9 and TRBJ1-1; maybe TRBD1 (5 bases). Germline V gene data show CDR1 as SEHNR and CDR2 as FQNEAQ (reference sequence). This CDR3 has 13 amino acids. The V gene lost 5 bases and the J gene lost 7 bases, with 14 bases spanning the gap. The CDR3 sequence is CASSLGGSYEAFF. DNA of the CDR3: TGTGCCAGCAGCCTTGGGGGATCCTATGAAGCTTTCTTT.

The chain carries TRBV7-9 and TRBJ2-2, with D perhaps matching TRBD1 or TRBD2 (5 bases each). The CDR3 loop spans 13 amino acids. Germline CDR1 SEHNR, CDR2 FQNEAQ (reference sequence). The V end lost 3 bases, the J end lost 6 bases, and 8 bases lay between the germline ends. CDR3 nucleotide sequence: TGTGCCAGCAGCTTCCCGGGGCCCGGGGAGCTGTTTTTT. This codes for CASSFPGPGELFF.

This clonotype appeared once. This chain connects TRBV20-1 to TRBJ2-7, with no clear D. V was shortened by 1 base and J by 3 bases, with 7 bases between the two germline ends. The CDR3 is 12 residues long. The germline CDR1 and CDR2 sequences are DFQATT and SNEGSKA (reference sequence). CDR3 amino acids: CSARGRIYEQYF. Written as DNA, the CDR3 is TGCAGTGCTAGAGGCCGAATCTACGAGCAGTACTTC.

J is TRBJ2-3 and V is TRBV6-1; 13 bases fit TRBD2. J lost 4 bases, V lost 4 bases, and 5 bases had no gene match. CDR1 MNHNS and CDR2 SASEGT come from the germline V gene. The CDR3 runs to 16 residues. The CDR3: CASSATSGGASDTQYF. Here the CDR3 DNA reads TGTGCCAGCAGTGCAACTAGCGGGGGGGCCTCAGATACGCAGTATTTT.

This chain joins TRBV7-3 and TRBJ2-5; 9 bases agree with TRBD2. The CDR3 spans 13 residues. Germline V gene lookup returns CDR1 SGHTA and CDR2 FQGTGA. V was clipped by 3 bases and J by 7 bases; unmatched bases: 3. CDR3 residues: CASSLVSGGTQYF. The CDR3 DNA sequence: TGTGCCAGCAGCTTGGTTAGCGGGGGGACCCAGTACTTC.

This clonotype was counted only a few times. The genes are TRBV7-9 and TRBJ1-1; 8 nucleotides agree with TRBD1. In germline, CDR1 is SEHNR, CDR2 FQNEAQ (reference sequence). There are 9 residues in the CDR3. With 8 bases clipped from V and 10 bases from J, the junction kept 0 bases outside the gene matches. In DNA, the CDR3 is TGTGCCAGCGACAGGGGAGCTTTCTTT. It encodes CASDRGAFF. The full variable domain, in which reference TRBV7-9 and TRBJ1-1 provide the parts outside the CDR3, is DTGVSQNPRHKITKRGQNVTFRCDPISEHNRLYWYRQTLGQGPEFLTYFQNEAQLEKSRLLSDRFSAERPKGSFSTLEIQRTEQGDSAMYLCASDRGAFFGQGTRLTVV.

The gene calls are TRBV7-9 and TRBJ1-1, with D hard to call. The CDR3 is 14 residues long. Trimming removed 5 bases at V and 4 bases at J, with 14 bases between. Germline-derived CDR1 and CDR2 are SEHNR and FQNEAQ (reference sequence). The CDR3 nucleotides read TGTGCCAGCAGCCAGACCGGGATAACCACTGAAGCTTTCTTT. Translated, it gives CASSQTGITTEAFF. The full variable domain, completed using reference TRBV7-9 and TRBJ1-1, is DTGVSQNPRHKITKRGQNVTFRCDPISEHNRLYWYRQTLGQGPEFLTYFQNEAQLEKSRLLSDRFSAERPKGSFSTLEIQRTEQGDSAMYLCASSQTGITTEAFFGQGTRLTVV.

The chain joins TRBV6-5 to TRBJ2-1, with 7 bases matching TRBD2. This CDR3 comprises 18 residues. Germline V lookup: CDR1 MNHEY, CDR2 SVGAGI. V gave up 0 bases and J gave up 5 bases; unmatched junction bases: 13. CDR3 region: CASSYSGGATSRNNEQFF. The CDR3 nucleotides are TGTGCCAGCAGTTACTCGGGCGGGGCGACTAGCCGAAACAATGAGCAGTTCTTC.

The CDR3 DNA follows: TGTGCCAGCTCGAGGGGGTCAAGCAATCAGCCCCAGCATTTT. It yields the protein CASSRGSSNQPQHF. The gene calls are TRBV12-3 or TRBV12-4 and TRBJ1-5; D is possibly TRBD1 (6 bases). V was trimmed by 8 bases and J by 1 base, leaving 12 bases between them. The CDR3 has 14 amino acids.

This rearrangement joins TRBV25-1 to TRBJ1-5; no reliable D call. The CDR3 has 9 residues. V lost 6 bases and J 8 bases, leaving 2 bases between the germline ends. In germline, CDR1 is MGHDK, CDR2 SYGVNS. The CDR3 sequence: CASSKPQHF. CDR3 in DNA: TGTGCCAGCAGCAAGCCCCAGCATTTT. The complete variable domain, with remaining parts taken from reference TRBV25-1 and TRBJ1-5, reads EADIYQTPRYLVIGTGKKITLECSQTMGHDKMYWYQQDPGMELHLIHYSYGVNSTEKGDLSSESTVSRIRTEHFPLTLESARPSHTSQYLCASSKPQHFGDGTRLSIL.

This clonotype was counted between two and nine times. J is TRBJ2-7 and V is TRBV7-3, with a possible D match to TRBD2 (6 bases). Trimming removed 4 bases from V and 5 bases from J, with 18 bases in between. The CDR3 contains 15 residues. In germline, CDR1 is SGHTA, CDR2 FQGTGA. CDR3 sequence: CASSSLGGVGNEQYF. As DNA, the CDR3 is TGTGCCAGCAGCTCCCTTGGCGGGGTGGGGAACGAGCAGTACTTC. The entire variable domain, with the rest obtained from reference TRBV7-3 and TRBJ2-7, is as follows: GAGVSQTPSNKVTEKGKYVELRCDPISGHTALYWYRQSLGQGPEFLIYFQGTGAADDSGLPNDRFFAVRPEGSVSTLKIQRTERGDSAVYLCASSSLGGVGNEQYFGPGTRLTVT.

The chain carries TRBV6-5 and TRBJ1-1; D is perhaps TRBD1 (5 bases). The germline gives CDR1 MNHEY, CDR2 SVGAGI. V lost 2 bases and J lost 3, with 16 bases in between. CDR3 length: 16 residues. CDR3 nucleotides: TGTGCCAGCAGTTACGGGGGGTTACTGCTCCACACTGAAGCTTTCTTT. Residues: CASSYGGLLLHTEAFF.